This paragraph covers one T cell receptor beta chain sequence. Its antigen is not known. At one end, the junction sequence differs from germline, possibly due to a read error. The CDR3 runs to 14 residues. Germline lookup yields CDR1 SGHRS and CDR2 YFSETQ. Multiple V-beta primers and a C-beta primer amplified TCRB from RNA. TCRB-specific cDNA synthesis used 0.45 to 0.5 ug of total RNA. No unique molecular identifiers were described for these TCRB libraries. Using its own MiXCR run on the multiplex PCR reads, TCRdb lists one record per CDR3 protein. Counted here are about 15,000 distinct CDR3 sequences, 65% to 75% occurring once; the ten biggest clones make up roughly 37%. The entry originates in a study of tumor-infiltrating lymphocytes in glioblastoma multiforme. General study results and limits: Only one glioblastoma patient had TCR and mutation analysis. Functional subtype sorting of these T cells was not performed.

This clonotype was sampled from a male donor with glioblastoma. Sequenced input: brain tumor tissue. The chain combines TRBV5-1 with TRBJ1-5; 8 bases are shared with TRBD1. The CDR3 DNA follows: TGCGCCAGCAGCTTGGCACAGGGGGGCCAGCCCCAGCATTTC. As protein: CASSLAQGGQPQHF.